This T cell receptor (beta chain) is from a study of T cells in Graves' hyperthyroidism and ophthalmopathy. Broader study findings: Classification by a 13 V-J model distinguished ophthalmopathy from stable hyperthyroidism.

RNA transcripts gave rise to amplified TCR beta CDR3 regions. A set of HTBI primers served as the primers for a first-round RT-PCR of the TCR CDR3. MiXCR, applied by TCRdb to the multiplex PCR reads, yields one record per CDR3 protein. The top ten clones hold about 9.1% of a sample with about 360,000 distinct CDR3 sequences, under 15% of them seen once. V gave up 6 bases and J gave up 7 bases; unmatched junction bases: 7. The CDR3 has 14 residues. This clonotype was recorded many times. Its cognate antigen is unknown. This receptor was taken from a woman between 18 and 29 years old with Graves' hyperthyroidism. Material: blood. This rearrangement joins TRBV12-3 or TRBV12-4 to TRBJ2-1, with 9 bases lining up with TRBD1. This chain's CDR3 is CASSPPGTGNEQFF. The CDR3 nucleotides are TGTGCCAGCAGCCCTCCCGGGACAGGGAATGAGCAGTTCTTC.